Described below is a single T cell receptor (beta chain) sequence and its context. This sample is drawn from a study of OX40 agonist ivuxolimab in advanced cancers. Across the whole study: Partial response was recorded in three patients: one hepatocellular carcinoma and two cutaneous melanoma cases.

Trimming removed 6 bases at V and 5 bases at J, with 25 bases between. CDR1 is SNHLY and CDR2 is FYNNEI in the germline V gene. There are 17 residues in the CDR3. Some clones are missing from TCRdb's copy, which holds only in-frame ones; the method was immunoSEQ multiplex PCR. The sample lists 15,000 to 20,000 clones; 92% were seen once. This chain connects TRBV2 to TRBJ2-5; maybe TRBD2 (5 bases). This sequence was found in an adult with an advanced solid tumor such as melanoma, head and neck, liver or kidney cancer. The sequences come from CD4+ or CD8+ T cells sorted from blood, collected in a trial of the OX40 agonist ivuxolimab. The CDR3 sequence: CASSDPTLSGLRETQYF. For the CDR3, the DNA is TGTGCCAGCAGCGATCCGACGCTTTCGGGGTTGCGGGAGACCCAGTACTTC.